The 3 T cell receptor beta chains below all came from one sample that was sequenced in a study of OX40 agonist ivuxolimab in advanced cancers. Clones were read by immunoSEQ multiplex PCR, and TCRdb kept only the in-frame ones, dropping some. The sample holds 30,000 to 40,000 clones, 70% to 90% seen once. The sequenced sample was CD4+ or CD8+ T cells sorted from blood, obtained in a trial of the OX40 agonist ivuxolimab. The receptor set was obtained from an adult with an advanced solid tumor such as melanoma, head and neck, liver or kidney cancer.

This clone came up a few times. V gene TRBV2 combines with J gene TRBJ1-5; no definite D call. V was trimmed by 1 base and J by 9 bases, leaving 7 bases between them. This CDR3 has 12 residues. Germline CDR1 is SNHLY and CDR2 is FYNNEI. The CDR3 reads CASSEGGRPQHF. The CDR3 coding sequence is TGTGCCAGCAGTGAAGGAGGGCGGCCCCAGCATTTT. Supplemented by reference TRBV2 and TRBJ1-5, the full variable domain reads EPEVTQTPSHQVTQMGQEVILRCVPISNHLYFYWYRQILGQKVEFLVSFYNNEISEKSEIFDDQFSVERPDGSNFTLKIRSTKLEDSAMYFCASSEGGRPQHFGDGTRLSIL.

The chain combines TRBV7-2 with TRBJ2-5; D uncertain. The DNA end is a closer match to TRBJ2-7, so the J assignment may be wrong. The CDR3 has 11 residues. Looked up from germline, CDR1 is SGHTA and CDR2 is FQGNSA. The CDR3 DNA sequence: TGTGCCAGCAGCCTGAGCTACGAGCAGTACTTC. Translating gives CASSLSYEQYF.

The J gene is TRBJ2-7, the V gene TRBV5-1; no clear D gene. V dropped 0 bases and J dropped 5 bases, with 6 bases sitting between them. This CDR3 has 12 amino acids. Per the germline V gene, CDR1 is SGHRS and CDR2 is YFSETQ. This CDR3 reads CASSLEGHEQYF. The CDR3 DNA reads TGCGCCAGCAGCTTGGAGGGTCACGAGCAGTACTTC.